The rows below give T cell receptor beta chains drawn from one sample of a study of blood T cell repertoires in COVID-19. Assay used: immunoSEQ multiplex PCR; TCRdb lists only in-frame clones, some missing. The table includes about 210,000 clones, roughly 81% detected once. Sequences were obtained from peripheral blood. These receptors were obtained from a woman in her fifties or sixties with active or convalescent COVID-19. Both conserved end residues are part of each CDR3. The D gene is left open where the match is weak. A row's size may be missing; if present it is once, few, many or a size class.

TRBV20-1	NA	NA	TRBJ1-1	TGCAGTGCCCGGGGTAACACTGAAGCTTTCTTT	CSARGNTEAFF
TRBV7-8	NA	NA	TRBJ1-2	TGTGCCAGCAGCCTAAAGGTCCTCGGAGAGGGCTACACCTTC	CASSLKVLGEGYTF
TRBV5-6	NA	TRBD1	TRBJ1-4	TGTGCCAGCAGCTACGGGACAGGGATTGAAAAACTGTTTTTT	CASSYGTGIEKLFF
TRBV28	NA	TRBD1	TRBJ2-3	TGTGCCAGCAGTTTCGACAGGGGCACAGATACGCAGTATTTT	CASSFDRGTDTQYF
TRBV19	NA	TRBD1	TRBJ2-3	TGTGCCAGTAGTACACACAGGGGTGCAGATACGCAGTATTTT	CASSTHRGADTQYF
TRBV7-9	NA	NA	TRBJ2-3	TGTGCCAGCAGCTTGACACTGGATACAGATACGCAGTATTTT	CASSLTLDTDTQYF
TRBV4-1	NA	TRBD2	TRBJ2-1	TGCGCCAGCAGCCAAGTTCGACTAGCGGGAGGGAACAATGAGCAGTTCTTC	CASSQVRLAGGNNEQFF
TRBV5-1	NA	TRBD1	TRBJ1-2	TGCGCCAGCAGCTTGGGAGATCACAGGGGGCATGGCTACACCTTC	CASSLGDHRGHGYTF
TRBV5-1	once	NA	TRBJ1-4	TGCGCCAGCAGCTTGGGGACATACTCTAATGAAAAACTGTTTTTT	CASSLGTYSNEKLFF
TRBV25-1	once	NA	TRBJ2-3	TGTGCCAGCAGTGAATCCGGCACAGATACGCAGTATTTT	CASSESGTDTQYF
TRBV7-8	once	NA	TRBJ1-5	TGTGCCAGCAGCTCATACCCCCGGGGTTGGGAAAACCAGCCCCAGCATTTT	CASSSYPRGWENQPQHF
TRBV2	NA	NA	TRBJ1-4	TGTGCCAGCAGTGATAGAGAAAAACTGTTTTTT	CASSDREKLFF
TRBV18	NA	TRBD1	TRBJ1-1	TGTGCCAGCTCGGACAGGGAACCAGTCACTGAAGCTTTCTTT	CASSDREPVTEAFF
TRBV19	NA	TRBD2	TRBJ2-1	TGTGCCAGTAGTATTTCCGGGGAGGCGGGGGTAAGCTCCTACAATGAGCAGTTCTTC	CASSISGEAGVSSYNEQFF
TRBV5-1	once	NA	TRBJ1-6	TGCGCCAGCAGCACCGGAACTGACACTAATTCACCCCTCCACTTT	CASSTGTDTNSPLHF
TRBV18	once	TRBD1	TRBJ2-5	TGTGCCAGCTCACCCGGGACAGCCAGGGAAGAGACCCAGTACTTC	CASSPGTAREETQYF
TRBV11-2	few	TRBD2	TRBJ2-7	TGTGCCAGCAGCCCAGGGACTAGCGGATACGAGCAGTACTTC	CASSPGTSGYEQYF
TRBV4-1	once	TRBD2	TRBJ2-6	TGCGCCAGCAGCCAAGGGCTGGCCGGGGGGACCTCTGGGGCCAACGTCCTGACTTTC	CASSQGLAGGTSGANVLTF
TRBV6-1	NA	NA	TRBJ2-7	TGTGCCAGCAGTGACAACAGGAGTTTTACGATGCAGTACTTC	CASSDNRSFTMQYF
TRBV24-1	NA	NA	TRBJ2-1	TGTGCCACCAGTGATTTAGTTGGGGGGGCGGGCAATGAGCAGTTCTTC	CATSDLVGGAGNEQFF
TRBV7-2	NA	NA	TRBJ1-5	TGTGCCAGCAGCTTACGGGGGGGCCAGCCCCAGCATTTT	CASSLRGGQPQHF
TRBV5-5	NA	TRBD1	TRBJ1-2	TGTGCCAGCAGCCCCGGACAGGGGGACTATGGCTACACCTTC	CASSPGQGDYGYTF
TRBV5-1	NA	NA	TRBJ1-5	TGCGCCAGCAGCTTGGACCCCGGCAGCGAACAGCCCCAGCATTTT	CASSLDPGSEQPQHF
TRBV18	few	NA	TRBJ2-5	TGTGCCAGCTCACTCGGACAGGTGGAGGGTGAGACCCAGTACTTC	CASSLGQVEGETQYF
TRBV19	few	TRBD2	TRBJ2-1	TGTGCCAGTAGTCACCTCGGCGGGGGGGCGGACAATGAGCAGTTCTTC	CASSHLGGGADNEQFF
TRBV18	NA	NA	TRBJ2-2	TGTGCCAGCTCACCACCGGGGGCCACCGGGGAGCTGTTTTTT	CASSPPGATGELFF
TRBV10-3	NA	TRBD2	TRBJ2-2	TGTGCCATCAGTGAGGGATCGGCAGCGGGGGCGCAGACCGGGGAGCTGTTTTTT	CAISEGSAAGAQTGELFF
TRBV5-8	NA	TRBD1	TRBJ2-3	TGTGCCAGCAGCGAGGGATACAGGGGCTCAGATACGCAGTATTTT	CASSEGYRGSDTQYF
TRBV29-1	NA	NA	TRBJ1-5	TGCAGCGTTTCGCCCCCGCAGGGGAACAGCAATCAGCCCCAGCATTTT	CSVSPPQGNSNQPQHF
TRBV10-3	NA	NA	TRBJ2-1	TGTGCCATCAGTGAGTCGAAGGGGCTGGGAAATGAGCAGTTCTTC	CAISESKGLGNEQFF
TRBV27	NA	NA	TRBJ2-4	TGTGCCAGCGCGTCAGACTCTCACATTCAGTACTTC	CASASDSHIQYF
TRBV6-5	NA	TRBD2	TRBJ2-7	TGTGCCAGCGACCTCGCGGGAGTCGTATACGAGCAGTACTTC	CASDLAGVVYEQYF
TRBV20-1	few	TRBD1	TRBJ2-1	TGCAGTGCTAGTGAGGGACAGGAGGTCGATGAGCAGTTCTTC	CSASEGQEVDEQFF
TRBV29-1	NA	NA	TRBJ2-7	TGCAGCGGCCTGAGTTCCTACGAGCAGTACTTC	CSGLSSYEQYF
TRBV5-1	NA	NA	TRBJ1-4	TGCGCCAGCAGCTTTCGACAGACTAATGAAAAACTGTTTTTT	CASSFRQTNEKLFF
TRBV28	NA	TRBD1	TRBJ2-2	TGTGCCAGCAGGCTACCCGGACAGGGCGGGGACACCGGGGAGCTGTTTTTT	CASRLPGQGGDTGELFF
TRBV10-3	NA	TRBD2	TRBJ2-1	TGTGCCATCAGTGAGTCGAGCGGGGCCACCTACAATGAGCAGTTCTTC	CAISESSGATYNEQFF
TRBV29-1	NA	TRBD2	TRBJ2-1	TGCAGCGTTGAAGGGCTAGCGGGCAACAATGAGCAGTTCTTC	CSVEGLAGNNEQFF
TRBV5-4	NA	TRBD1	TRBJ2-3	TGTGCCAGCGGACCGACAGGGCCAGATACGCAGTATTTT	CASGPTGPDTQYF
TRBV7-9	once	TRBD1	TRBJ1-6	TGTGCCAGCGGAGGACAGGGGGATAATTCACCCCTCCACTTT	CASGGQGDNSPLHF
TRBV5-4	many	NA	TRBJ1-1	TGTGCCAGCAGCTCCCTGGGGGGGGGATTGAACACTGAAGCTTTCTTT	CASSSLGGGLNTEAFF
TRBV19	NA	TRBD1	TRBJ1-2	TGTGCCAGTAGTATGGGCACAGGGGGCGGCTATGGCTACACCTTC	CASSMGTGGGYGYTF
TRBV29-1	once	TRBD1	TRBJ2-7	TGCAGCGTTGTTCTCGGAGACAGGGAATCCTACGAGCAGTACTTC	CSVVLGDRESYEQYF
TRBV6-2/TRBV6-3	NA	NA	TRBJ2-7	TGTGCCAGCAGTTACACGCAGTCAGCGGTCCCCTACGAGCAGTACTTC	CASSYTQSAVPYEQYF
TRBV14	few	NA	TRBJ1-2	TGTGCCAGCAGCCAAAGAAGGGGAGGGGGAACCGGCTATGGCTACACCTTC	CASSQRRGGGTGYGYTF